The rows below give T cell receptor beta chains drawn from one sample of a study of blood T cell repertoires in COVID-19. Libraries were prepared by immunoSEQ multiplex PCR; TCRdb keeps only in-frame clonotypes and omits some of them. The repertoire includes 46,000 or so clones, 86% of them detected once, and 16% sits in the top ten. The sample comprised peripheral blood. The receptors shown here come from a man in his fifties or sixties with active or convalescent COVID-19. Both conserved end residues are part of each CDR3. D genes are given only for firm matches. Not every row has a clone size; where given, it reads once, few, many or a size class.

J: TRBJ1-1
D: NA
size: NA
V: TRBV4-1
DNA: TGCGCCAGCAGCCAGAGGGAAGGCACTGAAGCTTTCTTT
CDR3: CASSQREGTEAFF

J: TRBJ2-1
D: TRBD2
size: NA
V: TRBV7-9
DNA: TGTGCCAGCAGGGACACTAGCGTGAGGCAGTTCTTC
CDR3: CASRDTSVRQFF

J: TRBJ2-3
D: NA
size: once
V: TRBV28
DNA: TGTGCCAGCGTCAGGGACACAGATACGCAGTATTTT
CDR3: CASVRDTDTQYF

J: TRBJ2-5
D: NA
size: NA
V: TRBV6-1
DNA: TGTGCCAGCAGTGAAACCTGGACAGCCCAAGAGACCCAGTACTTC
CDR3: CASSETWTAQETQYF

J: TRBJ1-4
D: TRBD1
size: NA
V: TRBV28
DNA: TGTGCCATTGGGACAGGGTCGCTAGATGAAAAACTGTTTTTT
CDR3: CAIGTGSLDEKLFF

J: TRBJ2-1
D: TRBD1
size: NA
V: TRBV7-7
DNA: TGTGCCAGCAGCCTGGGACAGACCCCCTACAATGAGCAGTTCTTC
CDR3: CASSLGQTPYNEQFF

J: TRBJ2-3
D: TRBD2
size: NA
V: TRBV5-4
DNA: TGTGCCAGCAGCTTAGACCCAGCGGGGAGCACAGATACGCAGTATTTT
CDR3: CASSLDPAGSTDTQYF

J: TRBJ2-1
D: TRBD2
size: NA
V: TRBV20-1
DNA: TGCAGTGCTAGTAGCGGGTACTACAATGAGCAGTTCTTC
CDR3: CSASSGYYNEQFF

J: TRBJ1-5
D: TRBD1
size: once
V: TRBV6-1
DNA: TGTGCCAGCAGTGAAGTAAGGGGACAGGTTTGGCCCCAGCATTTT
CDR3: CASSEVRGQVWPQHF

J: TRBJ1-5
D: NA
size: NA
V: TRBV27
DNA: TGTGCCAGCCGCTACAGGGCGCCCACTTCGGTTTTGCCGGGCAATCAGCCCCAGCATTTT
CDR3: CASRYRAPTSVLPGNQPQHF

J: TRBJ2-5
D: NA
size: NA
V: TRBV6-2/TRBV6-3
DNA: TGTGCCAGCAGTTATAGAAAAGAGACCCAGTACTTC
CDR3: CASSYRKETQYF

J: TRBJ1-2
D: NA
size: NA
V: TRBV27
DNA: TGTGCCAGCAGACCAACAGGGTTAGGGGGCTACACCTTC
CDR3: CASRPTGLGGYTF

J: TRBJ1-2
D: NA
size: NA
V: TRBV6-6
DNA: TGTGCCAGCAGTTCCCCCATCACAGGGAATGGCTACACCTTC
CDR3: CASSSPITGNGYTF

J: TRBJ1-2
D: NA
size: NA
V: TRBV29-1
DNA: TGCAGCGTTGGGCAGGCCGGAGGCTATGGCTACACCTTC
CDR3: CSVGQAGGYGYTF

J: TRBJ1-3
D: TRBD1
size: NA
V: TRBV18
DNA: TGTGCCAGCTCACCCCGGACAGGGGATCGTGGAAACACCATATATTTT
CDR3: CASSPRTGDRGNTIYF

J: TRBJ2-1
D: TRBD1
size: NA
V: TRBV4-1
DNA: TGCGCCAGCAGCTTAACAGGGGCGGATGGGATCGGGGCATTGCAGTTCTTC
CDR3: CASSLTGADGIGALQFF

J: TRBJ1-4
D: TRBD1
size: few
V: TRBV30
DNA: TGTGCCTGGAGTCGAACCGGGACAGGGGGCGTAGGTGAAAAACTGTTTTTT
CDR3: CAWSRTGTGGVGEKLFF

J: TRBJ2-5
D: NA
size: few
V: TRBV4-1
DNA: TGCGCCAGCAGCTTCTCCTTACACACACCGAGCGGGGAGACCCAGTACTTC
CDR3: CASSFSLHTPSGETQYF

J: TRBJ1-6
D: NA
size: NA
V: TRBV12-3/TRBV12-4
DNA: TGTGCCAGCAGTTTTGACAGGTTTTCACCCCTCCACTTT
CDR3: CASSFDRFSPLHF

J: TRBJ1-5
D: TRBD1
size: NA
V: TRBV23-1
DNA: TGCGCCAGCAGTCAACAATTCCCGGGACAGGGAGATCAGCCCCAGCATTTT
CDR3: CASSQQFPGQGDQPQHF

J: TRBJ1-2
D: TRBD1
size: few
V: TRBV5-1
DNA: TGCGCCAGCAGCCCGGGGGAAACAGGGGTTCGTGGCTACACCTTC
CDR3: CASSPGETGVRGYTF

J: TRBJ1-1
D: NA
size: NA
V: TRBV11-2
DNA: TGTGCCAGCAGCCGCTTGTCGGGTTCGAACACTGAAGCTTTCTTT
CDR3: CASSRLSGSNTEAFF

J: TRBJ2-1
D: NA
size: NA
V: TRBV7-9
DNA: TGTGCCAGCAGTAAGAGCGGCGAATACAATGAGCAGTTCTTC
CDR3: CASSKSGEYNEQFF

J: TRBJ2-1
D: NA
size: once
V: TRBV6-5
DNA: TGTGCCAGCAGTTTCGACAGTTACAATGAGCAGTTCTTC
CDR3: CASSFDSYNEQFF

J: TRBJ2-1
D: TRBD2
size: NA
V: TRBV4-1
DNA: TGCGCCAGCAGCCAAGGGCGGGGGGTCAATGAGCAGTTCTTC
CDR3: CASSQGRGVNEQFF

J: TRBJ2-5
D: TRBD1
size: NA
V: TRBV6-6
DNA: TGTGCCAGCAGTTACCCCTCCGGGACAGGGGAAGAGACCCAGTACTTC
CDR3: CASSYPSGTGEETQYF

J: TRBJ2-3
D: TRBD2
size: NA
V: TRBV6-4
DNA: TGTGCCAAACCTGCGGGGGGCCCCCCAGATACGCAGTATTTT
CDR3: CAKPAGGPPDTQYF

J: TRBJ2-6
D: NA
size: once
V: TRBV6-2/TRBV6-3
DNA: TGTGCCAGCAGTTACTCGGCTCCTGGGGCCAACGTCCTGACTTTC
CDR3: CASSYSAPGANVLTF

J: TRBJ1-1
D: NA
size: NA
V: TRBV5-6
DNA: TGTGCCAGCAGCTTTCTGGACAGACTGAACACTGAAGCTTTCTTT
CDR3: CASSFLDRLNTEAFF

J: TRBJ1-1
D: NA
size: once
V: TRBV14
DNA: TGTGCCAGCAGCCAAGGAGCTCCTGAAGCTTTCTTT
CDR3: CASSQGAPEAFF

J: TRBJ1-2
D: NA
size: NA
V: TRBV7-9
DNA: TGTGCCAGCAGCTTAAGTAGCCTCGGCGCCTATGGCTACACCTTC
CDR3: CASSLSSLGAYGYTF

J: TRBJ1-1
D: TRBD1
size: NA
V: TRBV9
DNA: TGTGCCAGCAGCGTCCAACAGGGGTCGGTGGACACTGAAGCTTTCTTT
CDR3: CASSVQQGSVDTEAFF

J: TRBJ1-2
D: TRBD1
size: NA
V: TRBV28
DNA: TGTGCCAGCAGTTTATGGGTGCAGGGGGCTTATGGCTACACCTTC
CDR3: CASSLWVQGAYGYTF

J: TRBJ2-1
D: TRBD1
size: NA
V: TRBV24-1
DNA: TGTGCCACCAGTGACCAGACAGGGGGCAAGGAGGATGAGCAGTTCTTC
CDR3: CATSDQTGGKEDEQFF

J: TRBJ2-5
D: TRBD2
size: NA
V: TRBV29-1
DNA: TGCAGCGTTGAAGATCTTCGGGGGGTGGAAGAGACCCAGTACTTC
CDR3: CSVEDLRGVEETQYF

J: TRBJ1-2
D: TRBD1
size: NA
V: TRBV15
DNA: TGTGCCACCAGCAGAAATTCTAGAGCCGACAGGGGGCAGGGTGGCTACACCTTC
CDR3: CATSRNSRADRGQGGYTF

J: TRBJ1-1
D: NA
size: NA
V: TRBV16
DNA: TGTGCCAGCAGCCGTTCAGGACAGCAAAACACTGAAGCTTTCTTT
CDR3: CASSRSGQQNTEAFF

J: TRBJ1-1
D: NA
size: once
V: TRBV5-1
DNA: TGCGCCAGCAGCTCACTCGGTGAAGCTTTCTTT
CDR3: CASSSLGEAFF

J: TRBJ2-3
D: NA
size: NA
V: TRBV6-5
DNA: TGTGCCAGCATCCGCGGGGGCACAGATACGCAGTATTTT
CDR3: CASIRGGTDTQYF

J: TRBJ2-1
D: TRBD1
size: once
V: TRBV5-4
DNA: TGTGCCAGCAGCTCCCCGGGACAGGGGAGCTCCTACAATGAGCAGTTCTTC
CDR3: CASSSPGQGSSYNEQFF

J: TRBJ1-2
D: NA
size: NA
V: TRBV5-6
DNA: TGTGCCAGCAGCGTGCAAACGGATGGCTACACCTTC
CDR3: CASSVQTDGYTF

J: TRBJ2-3
D: NA
size: NA
V: TRBV27
DNA: TGTGCCAGCAGTTTAAAGGGGGTGGTAGGAACAGATACGCAGTATTTT
CDR3: CASSLKGVVGTDTQYF

J: TRBJ1-6
D: NA
size: NA
V: TRBV6-5
DNA: TGTGCCAGCAGCCTGACCCGGGGGGACCTCCACTTT
CDR3: CASSLTRGDLHF

J: TRBJ1-5
D: NA
size: NA
V: TRBV4-1
DNA: TGCGCCAGCAGCCTCGAGAGGGATCAGCCCCAGCATTTT
CDR3: CASSLERDQPQHF

J: TRBJ2-5
D: NA
size: NA
V: TRBV7-9
DNA: TGTGCCAGCAGCCTAAGGGGGCAAGAGACCCAGTACTTC
CDR3: CASSLRGQETQYF

J: TRBJ1-5
D: NA
size: once
V: TRBV10-3
DNA: TGTGCCATCAGTGAGGGAGGGATTCATAGCAATCAGCCCCAGCATTTT
CDR3: CAISEGGIHSNQPQHF